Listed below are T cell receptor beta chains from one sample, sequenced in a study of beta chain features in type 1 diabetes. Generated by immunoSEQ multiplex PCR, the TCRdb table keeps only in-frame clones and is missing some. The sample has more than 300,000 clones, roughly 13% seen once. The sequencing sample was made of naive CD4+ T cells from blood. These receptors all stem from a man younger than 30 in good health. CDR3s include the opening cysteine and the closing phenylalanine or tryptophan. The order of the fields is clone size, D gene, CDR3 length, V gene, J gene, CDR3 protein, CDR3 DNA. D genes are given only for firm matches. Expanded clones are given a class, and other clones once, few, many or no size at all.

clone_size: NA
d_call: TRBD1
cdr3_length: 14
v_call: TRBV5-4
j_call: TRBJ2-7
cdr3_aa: CASSPRQGFYEQYF
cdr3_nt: TGTGCCAGCAGCCCCCGACAGGGGTTCTACGAGCAGTACTTC

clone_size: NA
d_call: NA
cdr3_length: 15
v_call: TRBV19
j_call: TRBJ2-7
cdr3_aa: CASSTPGLDAYEQYF
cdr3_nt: TGTGCCAGTAGTACCCCGGGACTGGACGCGTACGAGCAGTACTTC

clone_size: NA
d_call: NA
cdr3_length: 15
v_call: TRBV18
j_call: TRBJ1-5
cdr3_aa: CASSPPGLGNQPQHF
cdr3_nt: TGTGCCAGCTCACCACCGGGACTCGGCAATCAGCCCCAGCATTTT

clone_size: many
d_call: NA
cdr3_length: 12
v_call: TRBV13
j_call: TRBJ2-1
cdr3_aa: CASSIPGDEQFF
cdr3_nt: TGTGCCAGCAGCATACCCGGGGATGAGCAGTTCTTC

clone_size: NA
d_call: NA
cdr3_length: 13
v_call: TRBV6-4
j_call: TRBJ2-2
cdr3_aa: CASSPPRTGELFF
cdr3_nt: TGTGCCAGCAGCCCCCCGAGGACCGGGGAGCTGTTTTTT

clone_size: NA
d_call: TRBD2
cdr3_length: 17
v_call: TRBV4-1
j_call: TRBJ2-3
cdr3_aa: CASSQGFLLAGTDTQYF
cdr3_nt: TGCGCCAGCAGCCAAGGATTCCTACTAGCGGGCACAGATACGCAGTATTTT

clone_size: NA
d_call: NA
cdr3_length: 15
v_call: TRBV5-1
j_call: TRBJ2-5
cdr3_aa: CASSLAGTGKETQYF
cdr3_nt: TGCGCCAGCAGCTTGGCTGGGACTGGTAAAGAGACCCAGTACTTC

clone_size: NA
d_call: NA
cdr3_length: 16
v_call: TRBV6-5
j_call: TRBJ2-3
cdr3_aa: CASSYRGGAYTDTQYF
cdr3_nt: TGTGCCAGCAGTTACCGAGGCGGGGCTTACACAGATACGCAGTATTTT

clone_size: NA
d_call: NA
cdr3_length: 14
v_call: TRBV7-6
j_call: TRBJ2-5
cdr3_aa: CASSLDRYQETQYF
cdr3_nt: TGTGCCAGCAGCTTAGATCGGTACCAAGAGACCCAGTACTTC

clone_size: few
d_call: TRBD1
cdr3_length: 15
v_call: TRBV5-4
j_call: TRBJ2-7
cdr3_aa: CASSLSGTGGYEQYF
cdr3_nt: TGCGCCAGCAGCCTATCCGGGACAGGGGGCTACGAGCAGTACTTC

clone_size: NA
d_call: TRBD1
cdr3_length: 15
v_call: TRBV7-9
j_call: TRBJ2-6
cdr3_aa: CASRGQISGANVLTF
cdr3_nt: TGTGCCAGCAGGGGACAGATCTCTGGGGCCAACGTCCTGACTTTC

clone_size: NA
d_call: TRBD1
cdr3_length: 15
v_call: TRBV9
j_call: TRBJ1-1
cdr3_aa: CASSHRRTGDTEAFF
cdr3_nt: TGTGCCAGCAGCCATCGAAGGACAGGCGACACTGAAGCTTTCTTT

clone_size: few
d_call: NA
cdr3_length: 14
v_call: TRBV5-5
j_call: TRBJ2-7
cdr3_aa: CASSPVSVSYEQYF
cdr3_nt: TGTGCCAGCAGCCCGGTATCCGTCTCCTACGAGCAGTACTTC

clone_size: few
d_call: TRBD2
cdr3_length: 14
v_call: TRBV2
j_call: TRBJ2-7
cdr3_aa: CASATSLSSYEQYF
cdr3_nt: TGTGCCAGCGCGACTAGCCTGAGCTCCTACGAGCAGTACTTC

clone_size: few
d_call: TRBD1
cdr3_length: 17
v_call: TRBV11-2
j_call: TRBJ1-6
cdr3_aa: CASSFHRGLSVDSPLHF
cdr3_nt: TGTGCCAGCAGCTTCCACAGGGGGCTTTCCGTGGATTCACCCCTCCACTTT

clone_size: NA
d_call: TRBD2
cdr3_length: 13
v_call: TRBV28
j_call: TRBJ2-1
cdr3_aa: CVSTSGRSNEQFF
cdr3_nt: TGTGTCAGCACTAGCGGGAGGTCCAATGAGCAGTTCTTC

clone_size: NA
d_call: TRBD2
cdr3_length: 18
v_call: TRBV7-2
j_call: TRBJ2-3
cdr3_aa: CASSFGTSGGHRRDTQYF
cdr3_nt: TGTGCCAGCAGCTTCGGGACTAGCGGGGGCCATCGTAGGGATACGCAGTATTTT

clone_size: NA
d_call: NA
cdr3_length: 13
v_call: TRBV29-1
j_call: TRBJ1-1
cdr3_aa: CSVAEQANAEAFF
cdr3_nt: TGCAGCGTTGCGGAACAGGCTAATGCTGAAGCTTTCTTT

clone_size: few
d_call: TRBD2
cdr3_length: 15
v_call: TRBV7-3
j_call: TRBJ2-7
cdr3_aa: CASSQEEGTTYEQYF
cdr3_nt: TGTGCCAGCAGCCAAGAGGAGGGGACTACCTACGAGCAGTACTTC

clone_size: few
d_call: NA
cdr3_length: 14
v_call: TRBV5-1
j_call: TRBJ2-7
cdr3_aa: CASSPGTAKDEQYF
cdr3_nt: TGCGCCAGCAGCCCTGGAACAGCCAAAGACGAGCAGTACTTC

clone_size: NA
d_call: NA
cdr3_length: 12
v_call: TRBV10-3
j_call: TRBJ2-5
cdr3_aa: CAIGDTQETQYF
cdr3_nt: TGTGCCATCGGGGACACCCAAGAGACCCAGTACTTC

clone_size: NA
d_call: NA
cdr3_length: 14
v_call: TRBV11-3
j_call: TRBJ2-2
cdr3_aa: CASSGPFNTGELFF
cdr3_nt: TGTGCCAGCAGTGGCCCTTTTAACACCGGGGAGCTGTTTTTT

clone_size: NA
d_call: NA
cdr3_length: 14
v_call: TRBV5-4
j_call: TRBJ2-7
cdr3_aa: CASSLEQGIYEQYF
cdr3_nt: TGTGCCAGCAGCTTGGAACAGGGAATCTACGAGCAGTACTTC

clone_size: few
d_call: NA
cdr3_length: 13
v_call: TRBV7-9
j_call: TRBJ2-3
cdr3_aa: CASSLGDTDTQYF
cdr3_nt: TGTGCCAGCAGCTTGGGAGACACAGATACGCAGTATTTT

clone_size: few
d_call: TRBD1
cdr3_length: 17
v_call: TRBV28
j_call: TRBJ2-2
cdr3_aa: CASSFPIRQGGTGELFF
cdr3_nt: TGTGCCAGCAGTTTCCCTATCCGACAGGGGGGAACCGGGGAGCTGTTTTTT

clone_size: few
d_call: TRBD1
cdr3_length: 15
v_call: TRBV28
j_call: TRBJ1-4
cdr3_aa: CASSAMTGRNEKLFF
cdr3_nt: TGTGCCAGCAGTGCGATGACAGGGAGGAATGAAAAACTGTTTTTT

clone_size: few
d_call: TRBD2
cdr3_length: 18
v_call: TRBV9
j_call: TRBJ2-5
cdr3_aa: CASSVSTSGRALTETQYF
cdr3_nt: TGTGCCAGCAGCGTATCAACTAGCGGGAGGGCCTTAACGGAGACCCAGTACTTC

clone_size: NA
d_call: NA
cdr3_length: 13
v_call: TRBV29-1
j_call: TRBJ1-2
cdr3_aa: CSVNREWVYGYTF
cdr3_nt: TGCAGCGTGAACAGGGAGTGGGTTTATGGCTACACCTTC

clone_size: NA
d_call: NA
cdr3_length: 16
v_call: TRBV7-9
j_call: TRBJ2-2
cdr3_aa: CASRVLGDTNTGELFF
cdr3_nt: TGTGCCAGCAGGGTGCTTGGGGACACGAACACCGGGGAGCTGTTTTTT

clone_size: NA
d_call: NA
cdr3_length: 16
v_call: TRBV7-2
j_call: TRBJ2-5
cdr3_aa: CASSLVSGAGIETQYF
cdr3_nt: TGTGCCAGCAGCTTAGTATCGGGTGCAGGGATCGAGACCCAGTACTTC

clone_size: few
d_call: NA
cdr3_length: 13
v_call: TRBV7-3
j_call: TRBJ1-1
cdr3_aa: CASSLQGNTEAFF
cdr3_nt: TGTGCCAGCAGCCTACAGGGGAACACTGAAGCTTTCTTT

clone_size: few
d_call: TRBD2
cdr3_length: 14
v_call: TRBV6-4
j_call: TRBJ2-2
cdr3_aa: CASRLAGGTGELFF
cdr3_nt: TGTGCCAGCAGACTAGCGGGGGGCACCGGGGAGCTGTTTTTT

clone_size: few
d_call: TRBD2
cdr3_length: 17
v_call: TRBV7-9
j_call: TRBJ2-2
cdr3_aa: CASSLVGLAENTGELFF
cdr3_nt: TGTGCCAGCAGCTTAGTCGGGCTAGCGGAAAACACCGGGGAGCTGTTTTTT

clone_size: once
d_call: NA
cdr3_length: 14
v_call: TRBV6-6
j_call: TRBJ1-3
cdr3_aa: CASSYSETVNTIYF
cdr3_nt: TGTGCCAGCAGTTACTCGGAGACAGTCAACACCATATATTTT

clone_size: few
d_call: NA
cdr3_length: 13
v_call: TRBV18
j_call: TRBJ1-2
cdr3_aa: CATTFPNGGGYTF
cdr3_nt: TGTGCCACCACCTTTCCGAACGGGGGTGGCTACACCTTC

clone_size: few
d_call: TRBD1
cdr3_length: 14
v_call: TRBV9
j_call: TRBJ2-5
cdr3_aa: CASSVRQGEGTQYF
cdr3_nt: TGTGCCAGCAGCGTACGACAGGGCGAGGGGACCCAGTACTTC

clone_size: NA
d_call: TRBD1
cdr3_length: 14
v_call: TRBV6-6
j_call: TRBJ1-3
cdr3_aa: CASSDRDAGNTIYF
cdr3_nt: TGTGCCAGCAGTGACAGGGACGCCGGAAACACCATATATTTT